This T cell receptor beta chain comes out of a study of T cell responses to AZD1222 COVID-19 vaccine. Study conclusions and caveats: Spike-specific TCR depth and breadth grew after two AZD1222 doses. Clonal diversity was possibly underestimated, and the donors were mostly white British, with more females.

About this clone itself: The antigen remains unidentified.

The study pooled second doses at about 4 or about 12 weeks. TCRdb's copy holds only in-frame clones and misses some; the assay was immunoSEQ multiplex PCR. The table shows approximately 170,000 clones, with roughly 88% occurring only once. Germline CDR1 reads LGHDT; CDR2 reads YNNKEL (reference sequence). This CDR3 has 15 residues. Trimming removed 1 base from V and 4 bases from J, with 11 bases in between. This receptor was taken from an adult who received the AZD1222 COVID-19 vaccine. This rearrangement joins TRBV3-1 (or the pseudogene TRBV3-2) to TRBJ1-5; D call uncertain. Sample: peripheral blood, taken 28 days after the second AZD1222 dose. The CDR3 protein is CASSQGIQENQPQHF. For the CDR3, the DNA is TGTGCCAGCAGCCAAGGTATACAAGAAAATCAGCCCCAGCATTTT.